This is a list of T cell receptor beta chains from one sample in a study of Ad26.COV2.S vaccination and SARS-CoV-2 variants. Clones were sequenced by immunoSEQ multiplex PCR, and TCRdb holds only the in-frame ones, with some missing. The data show 440,000 or so clones, roughly 87% seen once. The specimen comprised peripheral blood, sampled in a trial of Ad26.COV2.S vaccine versus placebo. Receptors were obtained from a person between 18 and 59 years old who received the Ad26.COV2.S COVID-19 vaccine or a placebo. CDR3s include the opening cysteine and the closing phenylalanine or tryptophan. Each record gives: CDR3 DNA, CDR3 protein, J gene, D gene, V gene, CDR3 length, clone size. D genes are given only for firm matches. Not all rows give a size; the values are once, few, many and, for expanded clones, a class.

TGTGCCAGCACTTCCGGACTAGCGGGAGTATACAATGAGCAGTTCTTC CASTSGLAGVYNEQFF TRBJ2-1 TRBD2 TRBV19 16 -
TGTGCCATCAGTGTGGGGACTAGCGGGAGGGTTTTGGGAAACAATGAGCAGTTCTTC CAISVGTSGRVLGNNEQFF TRBJ2-1 TRBD2 TRBV10-3 19 -
TGTGCCAGCAGCCATACGTGGGGGATTGAGCAGTACTTC CASSHTWGIEQYF TRBJ2-7 - TRBV14 13 -
TGTGCCAGTAGCGGGACAGCTGGAAACACCATATATTTT CASSGTAGNTIYF TRBJ1-3 TRBD1 TRBV19 13 -
TGTGCCAGCAGCCAAGAGCGCGGGTGGATGAACACTGAAGCTTTCTTT CASSQERGWMNTEAFF TRBJ1-1 - TRBV4-2 16 -
TGTGCCAGCAGCCCAGGGACTAGCGGGAGGCTGCCCTACGAGCAGTACTTC CASSPGTSGRLPYEQYF TRBJ2-7 TRBD2 TRBV9 17 -
TGTGCCAGCAGCTTGGTTCCTAGCACAGATACGCAGTATTTT CASSLVPSTDTQYF TRBJ2-3 - TRBV27 14 -
TGTGCCAGCAGCTCCCTTGCCTCAAACACAGATACGCAGTATTTT CASSSLASNTDTQYF TRBJ2-3 - TRBV7-3 15 -
TGTGCCAGCAGACAAGAGGACAGGCTCCATAGCAATCAGCCCCAGCATTTT CASRQEDRLHSNQPQHF TRBJ1-5 TRBD1 TRBV4-2 17 -
TGTGCCAGCAGTACTGGCCTAGGACTAGCGGGAGGACTCTACAATGAGCAGTTCTTC CASSTGLGLAGGLYNEQFF TRBJ2-1 TRBD2 TRBV28 19 -
TGTGCCAGTAAGGGGGAACAGGGGGCAGATACGCAGTATTTT CASKGEQGADTQYF TRBJ2-3 TRBD1 TRBV19 14 -
TGTGCCAGTAGTATAGATCAGCGTAAGCACTACTCTGGGGCCAACGTCCTGACTTTC CASSIDQRKHYSGANVLTF TRBJ2-6 - TRBV19 19 -
TGTGCCTGGAGTGGGGGCCTTGCCTACGAGCAGTACTTC CAWSGGLAYEQYF TRBJ2-7 - TRBV30 13 -
TGTGCCATCAGGGACAGGCAGGACACTGAAGCTTTCTTT CAIRDRQDTEAFF TRBJ1-1 TRBD1 TRBV10-3 13 once
TGTGCCAGCAGTGATAGCGGGAGGGGGGGCACAGATACGCAGTATTTT CASSDSGRGGTDTQYF TRBJ2-3 TRBD2 TRBV28 16 -
TGTGCCAGCAGCCAAGATCGGAGTAATTCACCCCTCCACTTT CASSQDRSNSPLHF TRBJ1-6 - TRBV4-2 14 -
TGTGCCAGCAGCTTATCTCGTGGAGGCACTGAAGCTTTCTTT CASSLSRGGTEAFF TRBJ1-1 - TRBV7-6 14 few
TGTGCCAGCAGGCCCCCGCCTACAGATACGCAGTATTTT CASRPPPTDTQYF TRBJ2-3 - TRBV28 13 -
TGTGCCACCAGCAGAGACCCGGGACTCCTCTACGAGCAGTACTTC CATSRDPGLLYEQYF TRBJ2-7 - TRBV15 15 -
TGTGCCAGCAGCCCCGGGGGACTAGCGGGAGCTCTGTCGGACTACGAGCAGTACTTC CASSPGGLAGALSDYEQYF TRBJ2-7 TRBD2 TRBV9 19 -
TGTGCCAGCAGTGGGGCCGGGACAGGGGTTAGGAAGACCCAGTACTTC CASSGAGTGVRKTQYF TRBJ2-5 TRBD1 TRBV6-2/TRBV6-3 16 -
TGTGCCAGCCGCGTGACAGGGAGGGATGAGCAGTTCTTC CASRVTGRDEQFF TRBJ2-1 - TRBV27 13 -